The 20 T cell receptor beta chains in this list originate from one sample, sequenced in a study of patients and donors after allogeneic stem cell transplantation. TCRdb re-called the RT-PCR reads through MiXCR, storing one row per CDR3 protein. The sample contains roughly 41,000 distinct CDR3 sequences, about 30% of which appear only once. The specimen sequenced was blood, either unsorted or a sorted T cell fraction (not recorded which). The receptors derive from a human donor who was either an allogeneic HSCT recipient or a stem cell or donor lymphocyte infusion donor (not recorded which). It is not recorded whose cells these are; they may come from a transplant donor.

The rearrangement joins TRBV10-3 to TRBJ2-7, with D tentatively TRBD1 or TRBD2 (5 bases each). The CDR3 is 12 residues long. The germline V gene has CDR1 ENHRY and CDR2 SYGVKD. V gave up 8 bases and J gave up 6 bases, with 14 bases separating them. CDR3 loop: CAIGQGAREQYF. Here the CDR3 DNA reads TGTGCCATCGGGCAGGGAGCGCGCGAGCAGTACTTC.

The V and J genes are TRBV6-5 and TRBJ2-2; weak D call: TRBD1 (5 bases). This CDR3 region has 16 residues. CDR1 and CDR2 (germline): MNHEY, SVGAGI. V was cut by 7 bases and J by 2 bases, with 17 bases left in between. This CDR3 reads CASKPGQALNTGELFF. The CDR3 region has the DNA TGTGCCAGCAAGCCCGGACAAGCCCTTAACACCGGGGAGCTGTTTTTT.

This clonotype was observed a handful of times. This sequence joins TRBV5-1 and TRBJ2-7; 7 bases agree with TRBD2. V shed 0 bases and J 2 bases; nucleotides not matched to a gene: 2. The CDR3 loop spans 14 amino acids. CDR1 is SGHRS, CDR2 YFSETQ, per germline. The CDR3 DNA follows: TGCGCCAGCAGCTTGGCACTAGCGCCCTACGAGCAGTACTTC. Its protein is CASSLALAPYEQYF.

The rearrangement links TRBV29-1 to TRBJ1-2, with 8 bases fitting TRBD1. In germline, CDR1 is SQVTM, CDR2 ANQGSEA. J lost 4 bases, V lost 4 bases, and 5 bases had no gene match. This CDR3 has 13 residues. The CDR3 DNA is TGCAGCGTTGCTGGACAGGGAACCTATGGCTACACCTTC. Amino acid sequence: CSVAGQGTYGYTF.

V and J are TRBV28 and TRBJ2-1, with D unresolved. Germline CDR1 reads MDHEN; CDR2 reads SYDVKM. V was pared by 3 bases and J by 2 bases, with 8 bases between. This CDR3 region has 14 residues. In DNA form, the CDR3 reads TGTGCCAGCAGTTTTATAGGAACCTACAATGAGCAGTTCTTC. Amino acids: CASSFIGTYNEQFF. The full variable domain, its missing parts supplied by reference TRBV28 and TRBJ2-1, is DVKVTQSSRYLVKRTGEKVFLECVQDMDHENMFWYRQDPGLGLRLIYFSYDVKMKEKGDIPEGYSVSREKKERFSLILESASTNQTSMYLCASSFIGTYNEQFFGPGTRLTVL.

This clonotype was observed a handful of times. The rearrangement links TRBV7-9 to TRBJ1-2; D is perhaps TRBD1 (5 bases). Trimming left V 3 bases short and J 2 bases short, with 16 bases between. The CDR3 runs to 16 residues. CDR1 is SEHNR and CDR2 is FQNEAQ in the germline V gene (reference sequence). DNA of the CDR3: TGTGCCAGCAGCTTCGCAGCGGCAGGGTGGAACTATGGCTACACCTTC. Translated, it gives CASSFAAAGWNYGYTF.

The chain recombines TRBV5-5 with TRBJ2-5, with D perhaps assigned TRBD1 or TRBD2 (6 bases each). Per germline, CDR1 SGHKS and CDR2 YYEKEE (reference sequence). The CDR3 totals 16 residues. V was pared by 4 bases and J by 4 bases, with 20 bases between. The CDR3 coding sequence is TGTGCCAGCAGCCCCAATATTGGGGGGCATGGAGAGACCCAGTACTTC. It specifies CASSPNIGGHGETQYF.

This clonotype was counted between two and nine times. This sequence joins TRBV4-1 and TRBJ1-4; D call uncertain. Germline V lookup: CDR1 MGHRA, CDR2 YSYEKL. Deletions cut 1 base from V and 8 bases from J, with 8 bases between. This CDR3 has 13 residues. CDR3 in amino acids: CASSQVPTEKLFF. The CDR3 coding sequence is TGCGCCAGCAGCCAAGTCCCGACAGAAAAACTGTTTTTT.

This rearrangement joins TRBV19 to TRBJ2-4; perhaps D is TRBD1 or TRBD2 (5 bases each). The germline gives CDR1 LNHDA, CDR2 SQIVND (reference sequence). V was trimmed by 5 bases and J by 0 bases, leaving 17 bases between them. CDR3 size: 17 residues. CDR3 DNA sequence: TGTGCCAGTAGTTCCACCGGGACCGGGCTAGCCAAAAACATTCAGTACTTC. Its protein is CASSSTGTGLAKNIQYF.

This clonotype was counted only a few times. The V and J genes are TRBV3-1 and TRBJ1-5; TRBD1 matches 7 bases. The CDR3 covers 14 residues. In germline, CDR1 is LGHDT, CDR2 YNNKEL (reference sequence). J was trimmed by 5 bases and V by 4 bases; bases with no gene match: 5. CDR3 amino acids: CASSLTGVYQPQHF. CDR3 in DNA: TGTGCCAGCAGCCTTACAGGGGTATATCAGCCCCAGCATTTT.

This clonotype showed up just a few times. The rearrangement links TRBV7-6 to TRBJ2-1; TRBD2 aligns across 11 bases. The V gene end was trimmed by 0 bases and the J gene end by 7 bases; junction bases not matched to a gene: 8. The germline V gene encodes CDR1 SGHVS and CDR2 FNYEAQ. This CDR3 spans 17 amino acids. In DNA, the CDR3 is TGTGCCAGCAGCTTAGCGATGGAAATAGCGGGAGGGAATGAGCAGTTCTTC. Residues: CASSLAMEIAGGNEQFF.

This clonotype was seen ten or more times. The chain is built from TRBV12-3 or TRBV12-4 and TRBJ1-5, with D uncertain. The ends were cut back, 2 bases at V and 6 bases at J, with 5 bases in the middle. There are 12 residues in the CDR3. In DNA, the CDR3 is TGTGCCAGCAGTTTATTGGTTCAGCCCCAGCATTTT. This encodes CASSLLVQPQHF.

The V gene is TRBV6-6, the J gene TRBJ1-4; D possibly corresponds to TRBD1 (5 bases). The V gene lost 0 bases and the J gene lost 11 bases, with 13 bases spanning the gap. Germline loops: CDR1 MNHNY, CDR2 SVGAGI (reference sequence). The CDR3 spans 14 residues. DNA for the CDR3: TGTGCCAGCAGTTACTCGGGGGGGGGAGCGAAACTGTTTTTT. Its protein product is CASSYSGGGAKLFF.

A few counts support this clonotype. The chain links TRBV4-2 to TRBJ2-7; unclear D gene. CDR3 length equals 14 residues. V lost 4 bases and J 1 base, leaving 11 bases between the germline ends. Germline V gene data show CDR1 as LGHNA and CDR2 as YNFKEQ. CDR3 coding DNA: TGTGCCAGCAGCCTTCGCGTCCAATCCTACGAGCAGTACTTC. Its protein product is CASSLRVQSYEQYF.

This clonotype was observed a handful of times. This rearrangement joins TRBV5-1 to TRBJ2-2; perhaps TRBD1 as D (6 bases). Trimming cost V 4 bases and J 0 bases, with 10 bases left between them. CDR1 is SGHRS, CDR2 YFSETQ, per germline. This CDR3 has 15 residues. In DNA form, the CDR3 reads TGCGCCAGCAGCCAGGACAGTACGAACACCGGGGAGCTGTTTTTT. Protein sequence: CASSQDSTNTGELFF. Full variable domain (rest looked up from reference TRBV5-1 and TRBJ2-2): KAGVTQTPRYLIKTRGQQVTLSCSPISGHRSVSWYQQTPGQGLQFLFEYFSETQRNKGNFPGRFSGRQFSNSRSEMNVSTLELGDSALYLCASSQDSTNTGELFFGEGSRLTVL.

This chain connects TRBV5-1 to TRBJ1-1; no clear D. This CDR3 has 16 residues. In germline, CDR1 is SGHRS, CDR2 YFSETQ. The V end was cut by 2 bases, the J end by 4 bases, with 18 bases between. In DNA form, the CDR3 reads TGCGCCAGCAGCTTCGGAGGGCTGGGGAGTGGCACTGAAGCTTTCTTT. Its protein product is CASSFGGLGSGTEAFF.

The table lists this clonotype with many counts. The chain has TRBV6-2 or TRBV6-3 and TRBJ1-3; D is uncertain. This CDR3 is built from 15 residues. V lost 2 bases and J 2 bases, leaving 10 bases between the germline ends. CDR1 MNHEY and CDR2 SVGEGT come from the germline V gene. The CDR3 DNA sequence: TGTGCCAGCAGTTACCGGGTCGCAGCTGGAAACACCATATATTTT. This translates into CASSYRVAAGNTIYF.

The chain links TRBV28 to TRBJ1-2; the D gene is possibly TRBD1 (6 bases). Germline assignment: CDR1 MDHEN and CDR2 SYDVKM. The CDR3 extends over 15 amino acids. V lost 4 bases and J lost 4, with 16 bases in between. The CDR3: CASSSSDRSFYGYTF. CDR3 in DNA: TGTGCCAGCAGTTCATCTGACAGGTCCTTCTATGGCTACACCTTC.

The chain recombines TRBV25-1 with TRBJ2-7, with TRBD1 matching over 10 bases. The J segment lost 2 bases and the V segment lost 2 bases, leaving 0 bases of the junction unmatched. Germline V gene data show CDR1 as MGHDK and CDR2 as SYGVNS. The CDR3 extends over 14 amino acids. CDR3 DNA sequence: TGTGCCAGCAGTGAAGGGACAGGGGCCTACGAGCAGTACTTC. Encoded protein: CASSEGTGAYEQYF.

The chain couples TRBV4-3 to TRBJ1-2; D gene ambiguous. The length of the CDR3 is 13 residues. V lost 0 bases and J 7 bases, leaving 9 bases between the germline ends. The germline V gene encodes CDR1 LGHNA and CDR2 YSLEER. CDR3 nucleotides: TGCGCCAGCAGCCAAGAACGGCTGGGTGGCTACACCTTC. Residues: CASSQERLGGYTF.